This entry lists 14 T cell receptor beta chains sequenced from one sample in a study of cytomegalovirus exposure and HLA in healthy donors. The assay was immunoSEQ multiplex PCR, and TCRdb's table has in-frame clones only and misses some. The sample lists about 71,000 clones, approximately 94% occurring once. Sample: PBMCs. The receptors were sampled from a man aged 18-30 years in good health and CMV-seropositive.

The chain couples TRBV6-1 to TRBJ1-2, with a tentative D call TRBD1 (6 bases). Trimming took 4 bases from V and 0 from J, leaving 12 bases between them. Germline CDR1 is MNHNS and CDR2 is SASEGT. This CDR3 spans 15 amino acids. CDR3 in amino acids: CASSAQQGANYGYTF. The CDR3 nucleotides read TGTGCCAGCAGTGCCCAACAGGGAGCTAACTATGGCTACACCTTC.

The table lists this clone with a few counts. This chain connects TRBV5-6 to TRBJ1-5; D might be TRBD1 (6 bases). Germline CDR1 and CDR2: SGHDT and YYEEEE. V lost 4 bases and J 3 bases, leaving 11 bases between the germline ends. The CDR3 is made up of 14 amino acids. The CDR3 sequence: CASSIRDTNQPQHF. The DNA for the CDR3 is TGTGCCAGCAGCATCCGGGACACCAATCAGCCCCAGCATTTT.

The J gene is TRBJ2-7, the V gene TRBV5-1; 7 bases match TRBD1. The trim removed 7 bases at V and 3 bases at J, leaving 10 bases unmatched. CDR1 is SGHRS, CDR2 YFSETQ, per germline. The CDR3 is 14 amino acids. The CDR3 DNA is TGCGCCAGCTCAGTTACCCGGGACAGCTACGAGCAGTACTTC. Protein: CASSVTRDSYEQYF.

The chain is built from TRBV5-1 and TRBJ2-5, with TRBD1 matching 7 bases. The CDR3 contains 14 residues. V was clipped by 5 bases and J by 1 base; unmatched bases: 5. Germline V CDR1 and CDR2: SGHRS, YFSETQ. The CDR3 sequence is CASRGQASQETQYF. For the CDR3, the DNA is TGCGCCAGCAGAGGACAGGCCTCCCAAGAGACCCAGTACTTC.

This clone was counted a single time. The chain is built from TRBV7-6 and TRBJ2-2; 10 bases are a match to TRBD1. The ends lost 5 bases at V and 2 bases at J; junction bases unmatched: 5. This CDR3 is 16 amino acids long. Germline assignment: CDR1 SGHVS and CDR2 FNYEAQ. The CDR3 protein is CASSPDRGRNTGELFF. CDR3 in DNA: TGTGCCAGCAGCCCTGACAGGGGGCGAAACACCGGGGAGCTGTTTTTT.

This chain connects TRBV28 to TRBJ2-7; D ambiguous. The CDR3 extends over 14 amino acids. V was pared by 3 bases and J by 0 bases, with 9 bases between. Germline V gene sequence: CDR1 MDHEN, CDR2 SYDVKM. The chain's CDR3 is CASSFPPSSYEQYF. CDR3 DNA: TGTGCCAGCAGTTTTCCCCCGAGCTCCTACGAGCAGTACTTC.

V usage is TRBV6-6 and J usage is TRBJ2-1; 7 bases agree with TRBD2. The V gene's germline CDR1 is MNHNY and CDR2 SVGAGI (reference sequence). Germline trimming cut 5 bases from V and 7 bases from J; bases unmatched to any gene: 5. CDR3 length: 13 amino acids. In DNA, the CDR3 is TGTGCCAGCAGTCCTGGGACTAATAATGAGCAGTTCTTC. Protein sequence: CASSPGTNNEQFF.

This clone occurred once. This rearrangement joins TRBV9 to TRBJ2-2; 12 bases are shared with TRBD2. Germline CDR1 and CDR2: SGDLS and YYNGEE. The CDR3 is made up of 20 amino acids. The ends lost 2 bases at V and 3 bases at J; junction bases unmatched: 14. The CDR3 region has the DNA TGTGCCAGCAGCGTCCGGGAGCTAGCGGGAGGGCCTCGAGACACCGGGGAGCTGTTTTTT. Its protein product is CASSVRELAGGPRDTGELFF.

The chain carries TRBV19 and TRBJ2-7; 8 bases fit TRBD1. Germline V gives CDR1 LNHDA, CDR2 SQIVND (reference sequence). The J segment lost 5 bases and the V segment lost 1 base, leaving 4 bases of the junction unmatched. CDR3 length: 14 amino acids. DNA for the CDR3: TGTGCCAGTAGTATAGGGACAGGGATTCACGAGCAGTACTTC. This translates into CASSIGTGIHEQYF.

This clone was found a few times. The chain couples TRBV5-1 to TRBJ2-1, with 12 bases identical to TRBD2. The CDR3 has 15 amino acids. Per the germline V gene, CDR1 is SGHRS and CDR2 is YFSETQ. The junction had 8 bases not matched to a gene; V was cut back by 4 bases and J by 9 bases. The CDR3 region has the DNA TGCGCCAGCAGCCTGACTAGCGGGAGTTCTGCTGAGCAGTTCTTC. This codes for CASSLTSGSSAEQFF.

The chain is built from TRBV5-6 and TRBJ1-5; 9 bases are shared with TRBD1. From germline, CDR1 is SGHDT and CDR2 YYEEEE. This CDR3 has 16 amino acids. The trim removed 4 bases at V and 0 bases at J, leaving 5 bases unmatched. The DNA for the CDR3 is TGTGCCAGCAGCCACGGGACAGGGCGTAGCAATCAGCCCCAGCATTTT. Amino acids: CASSHGTGRSNQPQHF.

DNA of the CDR3: TGCAGCGTTGTGGAGTCCATATCGCCAGATACGCAGTATTTT. It encodes CSVVESISPDTQYF. The chain has TRBV29-1 and TRBJ2-3; no firm D call. Germline V gene data show CDR1 as SQVTM and CDR2 as ANQGSEA. V lost 4 bases and J lost 4, with 15 bases in between. This CDR3 comprises 14 residues.

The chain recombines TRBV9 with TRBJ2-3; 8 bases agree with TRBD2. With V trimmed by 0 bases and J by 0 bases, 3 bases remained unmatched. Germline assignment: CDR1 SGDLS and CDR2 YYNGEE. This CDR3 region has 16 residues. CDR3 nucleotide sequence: TGTGCCAGCAGCGTAGGCGGGAGGACTAGCACAGATACGCAGTATTTT. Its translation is CASSVGGRTSTDTQYF.

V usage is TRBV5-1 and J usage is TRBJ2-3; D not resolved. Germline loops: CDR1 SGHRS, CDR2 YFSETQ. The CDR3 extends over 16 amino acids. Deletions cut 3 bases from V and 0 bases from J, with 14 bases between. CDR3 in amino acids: CASSSLLPSSTDTQYF. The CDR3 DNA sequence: TGCGCCAGCAGCTCCCTACTACCATCGAGCACAGATACGCAGTATTTT.